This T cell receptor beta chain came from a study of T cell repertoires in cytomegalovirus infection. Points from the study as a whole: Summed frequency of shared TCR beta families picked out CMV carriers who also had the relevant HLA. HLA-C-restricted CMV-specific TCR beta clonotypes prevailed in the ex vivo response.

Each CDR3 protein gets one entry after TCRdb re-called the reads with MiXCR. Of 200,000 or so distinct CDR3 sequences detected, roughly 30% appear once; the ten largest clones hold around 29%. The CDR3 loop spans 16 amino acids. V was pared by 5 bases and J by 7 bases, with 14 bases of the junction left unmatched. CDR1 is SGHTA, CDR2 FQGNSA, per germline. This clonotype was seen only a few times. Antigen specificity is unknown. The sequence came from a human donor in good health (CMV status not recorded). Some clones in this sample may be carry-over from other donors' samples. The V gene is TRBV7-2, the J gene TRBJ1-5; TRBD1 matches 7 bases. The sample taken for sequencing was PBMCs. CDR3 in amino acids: CASSPGGGAVDQPQHF. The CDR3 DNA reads TGTGCCAGCAGCCCAGGAGGGGGCGCAGTTGACCAGCCCCAGCATTTT. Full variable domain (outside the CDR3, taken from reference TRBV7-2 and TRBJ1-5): GAGVSQSPSNKVTEKGKDVELRCDPISGHTALYWYRQSLGQGLEFLIYFQGNSAPDKSGLPSDRFSAERTGGSVSTLTIQRTQQEDSAVYLCASSPGGGAVDQPQHFGDGTRLSIL.